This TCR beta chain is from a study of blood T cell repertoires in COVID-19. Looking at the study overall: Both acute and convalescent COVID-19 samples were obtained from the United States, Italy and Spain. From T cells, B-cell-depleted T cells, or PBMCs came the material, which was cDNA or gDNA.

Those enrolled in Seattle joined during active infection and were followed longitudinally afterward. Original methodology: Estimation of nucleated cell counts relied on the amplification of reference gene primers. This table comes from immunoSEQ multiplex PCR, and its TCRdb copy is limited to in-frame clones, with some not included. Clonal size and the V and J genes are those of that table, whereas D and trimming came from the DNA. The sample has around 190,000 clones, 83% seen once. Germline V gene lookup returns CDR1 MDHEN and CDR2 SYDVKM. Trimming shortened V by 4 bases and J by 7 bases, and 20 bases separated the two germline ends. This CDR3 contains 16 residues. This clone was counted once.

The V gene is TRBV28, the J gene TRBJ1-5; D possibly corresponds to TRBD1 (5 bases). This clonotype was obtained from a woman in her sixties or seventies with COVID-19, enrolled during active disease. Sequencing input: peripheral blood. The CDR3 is CASSSPWGGSGQPQHF. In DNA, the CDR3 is TGTGCCAGCAGTTCCCCGTGGGGGGGGTCGGGCCAGCCCCAGCATTTT.